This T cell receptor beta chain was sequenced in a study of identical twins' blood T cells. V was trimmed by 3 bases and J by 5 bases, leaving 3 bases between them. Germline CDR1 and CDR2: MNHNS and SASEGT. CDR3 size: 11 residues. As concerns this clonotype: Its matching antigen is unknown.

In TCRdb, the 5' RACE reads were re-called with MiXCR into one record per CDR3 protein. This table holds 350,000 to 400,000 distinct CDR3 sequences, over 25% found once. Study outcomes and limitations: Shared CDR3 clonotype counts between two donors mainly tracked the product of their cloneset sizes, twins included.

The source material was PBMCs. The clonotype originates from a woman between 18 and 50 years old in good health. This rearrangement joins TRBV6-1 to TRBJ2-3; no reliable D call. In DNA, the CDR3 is TGTGCCAGCAGTGAGGGAGATACGCAGTATTTT. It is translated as CASSEGDTQYF.